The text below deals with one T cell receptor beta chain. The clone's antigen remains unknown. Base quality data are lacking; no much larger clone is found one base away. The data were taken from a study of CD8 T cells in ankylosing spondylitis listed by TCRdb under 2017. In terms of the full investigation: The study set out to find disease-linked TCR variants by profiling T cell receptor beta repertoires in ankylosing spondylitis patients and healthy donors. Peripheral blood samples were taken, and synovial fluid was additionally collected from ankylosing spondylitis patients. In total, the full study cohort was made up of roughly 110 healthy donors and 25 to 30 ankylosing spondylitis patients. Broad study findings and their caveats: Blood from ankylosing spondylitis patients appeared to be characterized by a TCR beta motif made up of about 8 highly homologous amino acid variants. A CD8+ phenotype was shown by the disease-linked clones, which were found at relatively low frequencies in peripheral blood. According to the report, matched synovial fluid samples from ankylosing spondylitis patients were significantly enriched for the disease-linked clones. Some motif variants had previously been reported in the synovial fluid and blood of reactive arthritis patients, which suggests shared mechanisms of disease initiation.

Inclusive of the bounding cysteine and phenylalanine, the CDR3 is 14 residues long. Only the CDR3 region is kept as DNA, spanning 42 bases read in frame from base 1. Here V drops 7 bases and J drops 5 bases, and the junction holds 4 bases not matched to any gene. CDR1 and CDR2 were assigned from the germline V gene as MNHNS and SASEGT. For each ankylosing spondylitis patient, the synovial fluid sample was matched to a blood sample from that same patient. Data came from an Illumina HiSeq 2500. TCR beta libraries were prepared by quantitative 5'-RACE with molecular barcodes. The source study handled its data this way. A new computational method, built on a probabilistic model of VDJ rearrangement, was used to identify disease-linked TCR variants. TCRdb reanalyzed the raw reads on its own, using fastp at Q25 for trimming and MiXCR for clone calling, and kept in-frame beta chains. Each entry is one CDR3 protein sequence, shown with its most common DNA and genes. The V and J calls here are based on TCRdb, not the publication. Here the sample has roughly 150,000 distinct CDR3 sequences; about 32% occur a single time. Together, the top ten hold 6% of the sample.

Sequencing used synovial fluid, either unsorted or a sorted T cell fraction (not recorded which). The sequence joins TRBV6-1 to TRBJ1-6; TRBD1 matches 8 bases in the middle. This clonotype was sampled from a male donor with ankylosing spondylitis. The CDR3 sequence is CASTETGDNSPLHF. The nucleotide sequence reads TGTGCCAGCACTGAGACAGGGGATAATTCACCCCTCCACTTT.